Following are 14 T cell receptor beta chains from one sample sequenced in a study of blood T cell repertoires in COVID-19. TCRdb's table, derived via immunoSEQ multiplex PCR, lists solely in-frame clones and lacks some. This table has fewer than 200,000 clones, about 93% appearing once. Sequencing was done on a sample of peripheral blood. The receptors here all came from a woman aged 45-59 years with acute or convalescent COVID-19.

This rearrangement joins TRBV7-6 to TRBJ2-1; the match to TRBD2 covers 10 bases. The CDR3 covers 17 residues. The V and J ends lost 5 bases and 3 bases, in that order; junction bases with no gene match: 10. Germline CDR1 SGHVS, CDR2 FNYEAQ. The CDR3 DNA reads TGTGCCAGCAGCAAAATAAAGCGGGAGGGTGGCTACAATGAGCAGTTCTTC. This sequence encodes CASSKIKREGGYNEQFF.

The V gene is TRBV28, the J gene TRBJ1-4; tentatively, D is TRBD1 (6 bases). The germline V gene encodes CDR1 MDHEN and CDR2 SYDVKM. V lost 2 bases and J 7 bases, leaving 14 bases between the germline ends. The CDR3 contains 15 residues. The DNA of the CDR3 is TGTGCCAGCAGTTTAAGGTCAGGGGCGCGTGAAAAACTGTTTTTT. This gives the protein CASSLRSGAREKLFF.

This rearrangement joins TRBV5-1 to TRBJ1-2; 7 bases agree with TRBD1. With V trimmed by 4 bases and J by 2 bases, 2 bases remained unmatched. This CDR3 is built from 13 residues. Germline lookup yields CDR1 SGHRS and CDR2 YFSETQ. CDR3 in amino acids: CASSPGGNYGYTF. The CDR3 DNA is TGCGCCAGCAGCCCAGGGGGAAACTATGGCTACACCTTC.

This clone has just a few counts. The rearrangement joins TRBV9 to TRBJ1-1, with D tentatively TRBD1 (6 bases). The length of the CDR3 is 17 residues. Germline V gene lookup returns CDR1 SGDLS and CDR2 YYNGEE. V was pared by 3 bases and J by 5 bases, with 23 bases between. The CDR3 loop reads CASSGWGRIAASTEAFF. CDR3 nucleotides: TGTGCCAGCAGCGGGTGGGGGCGGATAGCTGCGAGTACTGAAGCTTTCTTT.

J is TRBJ2-5 and V is TRBV24-1; 7 bases fit TRBD1. Germline V CDR1 and CDR2: KGHDR, SFDVKD. V trimming: 3 bases; J trimming: 5 bases; junction bases outside the gene matches: 8. The CDR3 is made up of 15 amino acids. The CDR3 nucleotides are TGTGCCACCAGTGATACCACAGGGGCTGGGGAGACCCAGTACTTC. Translating it yields CATSDTTGAGETQYF.

V is TRBV7-3 and J is TRBJ1-5; D is unclear. V was pared by 6 bases and J by 7 bases, with 13 bases between. Germline-derived CDR1 and CDR2 are SGHTA and FQGTGA. The CDR3 runs 13 residues. The CDR3 here is CASSLRPGQPQHF. The DNA of the CDR3 is TGTGCCAGCAGTCTCCGGCCGGGACAGCCCCAGCATTTT.

CDR3 sequence reads: CAGDSKYSNQPQHF. In DNA, the CDR3 is TGTGCCGGGGACAGCAAATACAGCAATCAGCCCCAGCATTTT. V gene TRBV28 combines with J gene TRBJ1-5; 7 bases fit TRBD1. J gave up 1 base and V 11 bases, and 8 bases lay outside the gene matches. The CDR3 runs to 14 residues. Germline V gene data show CDR1 as MDHEN and CDR2 as SYDVKM.

The chain employs TRBV28 and TRBJ1-4, with a weak D call TRBD1 (6 bases). The CDR3 has 15 residues. Between the trimmed V and J ends, which lost 5 bases and 8 bases, there was a span of 18 bases. Per germline, CDR1 MDHEN and CDR2 SYDVKM. The CDR3 loop is CASSLSPTGGEKLFF. CDR3 in DNA: TGTGCCAGCAGTCTCTCTCCGACAGGTGGCGAAAAACTGTTTTTT. The whole variable domain, filled in from reference TRBV28 and TRBJ1-4, reads DVKVTQSSRYLVKRTGEKVFLECVQDMDHENMFWYRQDPGLGLRLIYFSYDVKMKEKGDIPEGYSVSREKKERFSLILESASTNQTSMYLCASSLSPTGGEKLFFGSGTQLSVL.

The rearrangement links TRBV6-6 to TRBJ1-1; 9 bases line up with TRBD1. This CDR3 has 18 residues. Germline CDR1 reads MNHNY; CDR2 reads SVGAGI (reference sequence). Trimming took 6 bases from V and 1 from J; bases not matched to a gene: 15. Here the CDR3 reads CASRRRTGDTSWNTEAFF. In DNA, the CDR3 is TGTGCCAGCAGACGAAGGACAGGGGATACCTCATGGAACACTGAAGCTTTCTTT.

CDR3 region: CASSQDLLPLTDTQYF. For the CDR3, the DNA is TGTGCCAGCAGCCAAGACCTACTGCCCCTGACAGATACGCAGTATTTT. V and J are TRBV14 and TRBJ2-3; D gene ambiguous. This CDR3 contains 16 residues. V was shortened by 0 bases and J by 3 bases, with 13 bases between the two germline ends. CDR1 and CDR2 from the germline V gene are SGHDN and FVKESK. Based on the CDR3 plus reference TRBV14 and TRBJ2-3, the full variable domain is EAGVTQFPSHSVIEKGQTVTLRCDPISGHDNLYWYRRVMGKEIKFLLHFVKESKQDESGMPNNRFLAERTGGTYSTLKVQPAELEDSGVYFCASSQDLLPLTDTQYFGPGTRLTVL.

The V gene is TRBV13, the J gene TRBJ2-5; D is undetermined. The CDR3 covers 13 residues. Germline values: CDR1 PRHDT, CDR2 FYEKMQ (reference sequence). Trimming took off 5 bases at V and 1 base at J, with 8 bases between the two ends. The CDR3 region is CASSPRLQETQYF. The CDR3 DNA reads as TGTGCCAGCAGCCCCCGACTCCAAGAGACCCAGTACTTC. Complete variable domain (other parts from reference TRBV13 and TRBJ2-5): AAGVIQSPRHLIKEKRETATLKCYPIPRHDTVYWYQQGPGQDPQFLISFYEKMQSDKGSIPDRFSAQQFSDYHSELNMSSLELGDSALYFCASSPRLQETQYFGPGTRLLVL.

This chain connects TRBV14 to TRBJ2-7; D is perhaps TRBD1 (6 bases). With 5 bases removed from V and 3 bases from J, the gap between germline ends came to 14 bases. The CDR3 is made up of 14 amino acids. The germline gives CDR1 SGHDN, CDR2 FVKESK. Here the CDR3 reads CASSVTGSLYEQYF. The DNA of the CDR3 is TGTGCCAGCAGCGTGACAGGATCCCTCTACGAGCAGTACTTC.

The J gene is TRBJ1-1, the V gene TRBV10-2, with a tentative D call TRBD1 (5 bases). The V gene lost 2 bases and the J gene lost 2 bases, with 9 bases spanning the gap. This CDR3 is 14 amino acids long. From germline, CDR1 is WSHSY and CDR2 SAAADI. The CDR3 DNA follows: TGCGCCAGCAGTGAGGTCCAGGGCAACACTGAAGCTTTCTTT. Translation gives CASSEVQGNTEAFF.

The genes are TRBV4-1 and TRBJ2-7; a possible D gene is TRBD2 (6 bases). This CDR3 has 13 amino acids. The V end lost 1 base, the J end lost 7 bases, and 11 bases lay between the germline ends. Looked up from germline, CDR1 is MGHRA and CDR2 is YSYEKL. CDR3 in amino acids: CASSQGAGTEQYF. CDR3 nucleotides: TGCGCCAGCAGCCAAGGTGCGGGAACGGAGCAGTACTTC.